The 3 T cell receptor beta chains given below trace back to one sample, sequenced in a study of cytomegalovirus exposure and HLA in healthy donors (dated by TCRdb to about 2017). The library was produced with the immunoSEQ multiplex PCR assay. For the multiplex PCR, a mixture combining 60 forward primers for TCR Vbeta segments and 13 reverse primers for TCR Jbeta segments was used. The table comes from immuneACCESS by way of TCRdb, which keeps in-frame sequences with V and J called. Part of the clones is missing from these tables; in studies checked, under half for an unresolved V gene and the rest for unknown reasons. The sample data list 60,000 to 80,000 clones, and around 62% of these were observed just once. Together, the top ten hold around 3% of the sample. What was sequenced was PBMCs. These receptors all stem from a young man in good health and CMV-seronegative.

This CDR3 is CASSQRSRDYEQYF. The CDR3 DNA is TGTGCCAGCAGCCAAAGGTCCCGGGACTACGAGCAGTACTTC. This chain joins TRBV14 and TRBJ2-7; weak D call: TRBD2 (5 bases). This CDR3 region has 14 residues. Per germline, CDR1 SGHDN and CDR2 FVKESK. V was trimmed by 2 bases and J by 3 bases, leaving 11 bases between them.

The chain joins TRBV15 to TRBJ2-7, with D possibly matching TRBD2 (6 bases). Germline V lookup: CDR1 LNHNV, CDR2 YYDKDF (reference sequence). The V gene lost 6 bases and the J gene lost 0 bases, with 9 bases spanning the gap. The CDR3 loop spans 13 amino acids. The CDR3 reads CATRDGSSYEQYF. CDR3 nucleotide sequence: TGTGCCACCAGGGACGGGAGCTCCTACGAGCAGTACTTC.

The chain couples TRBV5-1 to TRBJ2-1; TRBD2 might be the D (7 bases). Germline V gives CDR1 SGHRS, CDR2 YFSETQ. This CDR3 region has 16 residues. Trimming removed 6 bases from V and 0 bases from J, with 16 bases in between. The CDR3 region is CASKGGYTFSYNEQFF. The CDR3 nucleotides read TGCGCCAGCAAGGGGGGGTACACTTTCTCCTACAATGAGCAGTTCTTC.